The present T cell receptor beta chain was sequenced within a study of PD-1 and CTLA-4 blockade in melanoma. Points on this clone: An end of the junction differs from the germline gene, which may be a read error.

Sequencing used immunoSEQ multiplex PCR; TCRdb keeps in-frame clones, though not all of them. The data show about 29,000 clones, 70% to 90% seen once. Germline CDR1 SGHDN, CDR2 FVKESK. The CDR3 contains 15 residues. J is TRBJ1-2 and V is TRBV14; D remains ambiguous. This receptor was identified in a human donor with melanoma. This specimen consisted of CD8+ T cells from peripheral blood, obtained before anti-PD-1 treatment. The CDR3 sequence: CASSEDSFPTYGYTF. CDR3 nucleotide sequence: TGTGCCAGCAGCGAAGATAGCTTTCCGACCTATGGCTACACCTTC. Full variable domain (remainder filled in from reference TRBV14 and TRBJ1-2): EAGVTQFPSHSVIEKGQTVTLRCDPISGHDNLYWYRRVMGKEIKFLLHFVKESKQDESGMPNNRFLAERTGGTYSTLKVQPAELEDSGVYFCASSEDSFPTYGYTFGSGTRLTVV.